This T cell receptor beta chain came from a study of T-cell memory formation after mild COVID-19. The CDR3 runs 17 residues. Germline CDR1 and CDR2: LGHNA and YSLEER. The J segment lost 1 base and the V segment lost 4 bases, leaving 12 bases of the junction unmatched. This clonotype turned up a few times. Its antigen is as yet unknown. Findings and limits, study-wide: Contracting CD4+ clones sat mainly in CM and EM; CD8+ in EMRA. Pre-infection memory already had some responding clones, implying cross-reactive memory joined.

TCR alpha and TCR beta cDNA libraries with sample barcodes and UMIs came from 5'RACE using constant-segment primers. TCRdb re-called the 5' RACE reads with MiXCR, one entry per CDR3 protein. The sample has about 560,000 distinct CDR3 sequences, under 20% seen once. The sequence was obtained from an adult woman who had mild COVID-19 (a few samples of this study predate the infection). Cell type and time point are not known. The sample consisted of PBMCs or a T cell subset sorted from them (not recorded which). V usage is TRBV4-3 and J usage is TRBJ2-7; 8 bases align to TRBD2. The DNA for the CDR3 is TGCGCCAGCAGCCCGACCGCCGGGACTAGACGTTCCTACGAGCAGTACTTC. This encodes CASSPTAGTRRSYEQYF.